A selection of T cell receptor beta chains follows, all from one sample in a study of shared clonotypes between healthy human individuals. Assay used: immunoSEQ multiplex PCR; TCRdb lists only in-frame clones, some missing. Altogether more than 2 million clones are present, approximately 92% being singletons, with the ten largest covering around 1.7%. Sequencing was done on a sample of naive CD8+ T cells from PBMCs. The receptor source for this set is a man between 18 and 29 years old in good health. Some clones in this sample may be carry-over from other donors' samples. CDR3s leave out the opening cysteine and the closing phenylalanine or tryptophan. Each record gives: CDR3 length, V gene, D gene, CDR3 protein. D genes are given only for firm matches.

13	TRBV28	TRBD1	ASVIQGGRNEKLF
12	TRBV5-6	NA	ASSLVIARNEQF
12	TRBV2	TRBD1	ASPRQGKPYEQY
12	TRBV27	TRBD1	ASSPTGYNQPQH
14	TRBV7-6	NA	ASSLGSASSHNEQF
13	TRBV7-6	TRBD2	ASSLVLGTSDTQY
11	TRBV19	NA	ASSTNRADEQF
12	TRBV9	NA	ASSGLASYNEQF
12	TRBV28	NA	ASSPGPTNQPQH
12	TRBV27	TRBD2	ASSSLGLAGEQY
14	TRBV4-2	NA	ASSQGGLRGGSEQY
13	TRBV6-5	NA	ASSYSVAGVYEQY
12	TRBV27	TRBD2	ASSSRLAGYEQY
15	TRBV7-9	TRBD1	ASSWVLGQGASDTQY
14	TRBV7-2	TRBD1	ASSPRGQRNTGELF
12	TRBV19	TRBD2	ASSITSGSYEQY
10	TRBV29-1	NA	SVPMGAWGYT
13	TRBV5-1	TRBD1	ASREGTGPYNEQF
12	TRBV11-2	NA	ASNMGLANNEQF
12	TRBV7-9	NA	ASSIGGNTGELF
12	TRBV30	NA	AWDATLAQETQY
13	TRBV4-1	NA	ASSLIANSYNEQF
12	TRBV6-5	NA	ASSTDSYYEKLF
10	TRBV9	NA	ASKGMGAGYT
12	TRBV28	TRBD2	ASSPGLAGETQY
15	TRBV27	NA	ASSLSRASSSYNEQF
17	TRBV18	TRBD2	ASSPPVAGGPSLRLEQY
13	TRBV2	TRBD1	ASQDRGTASEKLF
9	TRBV2	NA	ASSVPDTQY
12	TRBV29-1	TRBD2	SVEGPGGTYEQY
12	TRBV29-1	NA	SVETFRTTDTQY
13	TRBV6-5	TRBD2	ASTASGSSYNEQF
11	TRBV19	NA	ASSIVSTHGYT
14	TRBV4-3	TRBD2	ASSQDYASGSGEQY
14	TRBV5-6	TRBD1	ASSSRDRGSADTQY
15	TRBV14	TRBD2	ASSQDVAGVLSYEQY
16	TRBV28	NA	ASSLRKADSRITGELF
13	TRBV27	NA	ASSFSFTGNTEAF
13	TRBV27	TRBD1	ASSTQYGQGHEQY
12	TRBV10-3	NA	AISDFPGTDTQY
12	TRBV11-1	TRBD1	ASSLGQGAAEQY
12	TRBV6-1	NA	ASSGTELNTEAF
14	TRBV7-2	NA	ASSWGPKPQWNEQF
14	TRBV4-1	NA	ASSQVTPYSNQPQH
13	TRBV30	NA	AWIWGPRANYGYT
14	TRBV27	NA	ASSSHYRATNEKLF
13	TRBV4-1	TRBD2	ASSPLAGGYNEQF
11	TRBV9	NA	ASSYWGTGELF
14	TRBV7-9	NA	ASSLVGLLAFDEQF
9	TRBV6-1	NA	ASSEFGEQF
12	TRBV25-1	NA	ASSVVRAPEKLF
12	TRBV4-2	TRBD1	ASRNRGGNAEAF
12	TRBV9	NA	ASSVGPGNYEQY